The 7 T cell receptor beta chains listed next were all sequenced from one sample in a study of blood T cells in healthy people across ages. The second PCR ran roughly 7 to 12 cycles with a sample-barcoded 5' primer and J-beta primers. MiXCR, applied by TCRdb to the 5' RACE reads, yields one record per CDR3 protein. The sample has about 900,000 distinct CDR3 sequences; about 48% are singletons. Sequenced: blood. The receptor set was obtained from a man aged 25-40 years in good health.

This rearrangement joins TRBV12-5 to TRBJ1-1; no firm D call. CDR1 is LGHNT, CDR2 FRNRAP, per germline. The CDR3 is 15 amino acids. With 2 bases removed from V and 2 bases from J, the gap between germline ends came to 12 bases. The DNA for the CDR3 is TGTGCTAGTGGTTTGACATCAGGTCCCAACACTGAAGCTTTCTTT. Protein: CASGLTSGPNTEAFF. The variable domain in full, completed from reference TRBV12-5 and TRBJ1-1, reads DARVTQTPRHKVTEMGQEVTMRCQPILGHNTVFWYRQTMMQGLELLAYFRNRAPLDDSGMPKDRFSAEMPDATLATLKIQPSEPRDSAVYFCASGLTSGPNTEAFFGQGTRLTVV.

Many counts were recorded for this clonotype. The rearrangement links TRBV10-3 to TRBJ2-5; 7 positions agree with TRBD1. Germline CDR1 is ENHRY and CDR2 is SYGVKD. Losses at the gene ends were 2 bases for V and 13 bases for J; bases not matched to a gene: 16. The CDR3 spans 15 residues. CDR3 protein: CAISEAGDSAAMRYF. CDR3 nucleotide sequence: TGTGCCATCAGTGAGGCTGGGGACAGCGCAGCGATGCGGTACTTC.

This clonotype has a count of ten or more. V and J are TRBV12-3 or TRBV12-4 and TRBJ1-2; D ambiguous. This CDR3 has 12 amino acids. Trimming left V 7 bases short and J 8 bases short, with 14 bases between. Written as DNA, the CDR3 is TGTGCCAGCACCCTGGAGGGTTACGGCTACACCTTC. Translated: CASTLEGYGYTF.

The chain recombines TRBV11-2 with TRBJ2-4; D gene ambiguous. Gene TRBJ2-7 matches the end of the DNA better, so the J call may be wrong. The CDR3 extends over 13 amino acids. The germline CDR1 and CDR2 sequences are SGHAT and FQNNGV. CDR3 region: CASSLLRWHEQYF. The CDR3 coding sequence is TGTGCCAGCAGCTTGCTTAGGTGGCACGAGCAGTACTTC.

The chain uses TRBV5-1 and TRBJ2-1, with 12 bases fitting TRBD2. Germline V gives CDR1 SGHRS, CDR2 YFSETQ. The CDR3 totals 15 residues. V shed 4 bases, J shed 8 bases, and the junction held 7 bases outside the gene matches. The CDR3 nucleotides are TGCGCCAGCAGCCCCCGGACTAGCGGGGTGGATGAGCAGTTCTTC. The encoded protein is CASSPRTSGVDEQFF.

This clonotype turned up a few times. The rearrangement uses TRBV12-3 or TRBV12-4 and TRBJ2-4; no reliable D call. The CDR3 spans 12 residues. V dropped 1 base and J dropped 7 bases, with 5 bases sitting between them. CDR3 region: CASSLEVNIQYF. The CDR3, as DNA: TGTGCCAGCAGTTTAGAGGTGAACATTCAGTACTTC.

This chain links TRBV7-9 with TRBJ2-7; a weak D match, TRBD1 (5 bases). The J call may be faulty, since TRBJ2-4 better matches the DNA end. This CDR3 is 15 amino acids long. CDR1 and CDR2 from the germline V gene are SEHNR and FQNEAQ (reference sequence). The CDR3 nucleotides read TGTGCCAGCAGCCAAGGGGTTACCACAAGGAACATTCAGTACTTC. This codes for CASSQGVTTRNIQYF.